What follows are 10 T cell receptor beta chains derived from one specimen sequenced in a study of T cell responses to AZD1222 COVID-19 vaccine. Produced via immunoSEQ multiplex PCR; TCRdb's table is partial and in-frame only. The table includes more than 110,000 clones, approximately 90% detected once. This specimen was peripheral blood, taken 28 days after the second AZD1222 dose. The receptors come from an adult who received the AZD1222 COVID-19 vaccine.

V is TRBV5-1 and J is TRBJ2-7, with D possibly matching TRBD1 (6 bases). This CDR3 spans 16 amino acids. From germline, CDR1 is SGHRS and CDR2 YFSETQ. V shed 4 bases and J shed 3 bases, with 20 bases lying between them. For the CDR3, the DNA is TGCGCCAGCAGCCGGGGAGCCAGGGGAAATTTCTACGAGCAGTACTTC. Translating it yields CASSRGARGNFYEQYF.

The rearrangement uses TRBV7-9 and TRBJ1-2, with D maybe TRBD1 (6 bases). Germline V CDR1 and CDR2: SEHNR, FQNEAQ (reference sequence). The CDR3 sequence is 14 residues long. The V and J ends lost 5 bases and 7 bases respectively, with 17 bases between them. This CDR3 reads CASSHQQGTSGYTF. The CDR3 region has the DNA TGTGCCAGCAGCCATCAACAGGGAACAAGTGGCTACACCTTC.

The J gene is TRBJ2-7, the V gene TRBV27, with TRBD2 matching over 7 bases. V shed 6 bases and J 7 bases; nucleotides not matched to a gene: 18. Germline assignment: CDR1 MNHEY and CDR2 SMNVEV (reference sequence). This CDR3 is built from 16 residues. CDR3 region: CASRSLGSGVQWEQYF. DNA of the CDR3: TGTGCCAGCAGAAGCCTAGGAAGCGGGGTCCAATGGGAGCAGTACTTC.

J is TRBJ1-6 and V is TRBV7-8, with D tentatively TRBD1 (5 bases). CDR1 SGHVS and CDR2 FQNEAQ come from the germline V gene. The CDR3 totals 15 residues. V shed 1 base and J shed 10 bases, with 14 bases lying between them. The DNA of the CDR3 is TGTGCCAGCAGCTTAGTTCAGATTGGGGGATCACCCCTCCACTTT. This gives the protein CASSLVQIGGSPLHF.

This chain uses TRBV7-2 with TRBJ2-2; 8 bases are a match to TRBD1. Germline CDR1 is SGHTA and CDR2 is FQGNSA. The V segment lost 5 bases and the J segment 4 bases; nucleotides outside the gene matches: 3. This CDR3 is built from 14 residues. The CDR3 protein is CASSPRGPTGELFF. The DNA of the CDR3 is TGTGCCAGCAGCCCCAGGGGGCCCACCGGGGAGCTGTTTTTT.

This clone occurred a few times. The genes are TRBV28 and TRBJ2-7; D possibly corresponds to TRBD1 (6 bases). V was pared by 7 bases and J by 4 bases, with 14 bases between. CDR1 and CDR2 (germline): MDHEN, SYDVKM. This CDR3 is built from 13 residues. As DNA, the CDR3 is TGTGCCAGCATGAGGACAGAGAAATACGAGCAGTACTTC. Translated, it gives CASMRTEKYEQYF.

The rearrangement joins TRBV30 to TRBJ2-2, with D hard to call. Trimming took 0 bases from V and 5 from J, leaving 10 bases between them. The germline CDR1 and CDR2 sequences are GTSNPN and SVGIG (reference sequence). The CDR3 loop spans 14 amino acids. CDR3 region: CAWSVWESTGELFF. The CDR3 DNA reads TGTGCCTGGAGTGTATGGGAATCGACCGGGGAGCTGTTTTTT.

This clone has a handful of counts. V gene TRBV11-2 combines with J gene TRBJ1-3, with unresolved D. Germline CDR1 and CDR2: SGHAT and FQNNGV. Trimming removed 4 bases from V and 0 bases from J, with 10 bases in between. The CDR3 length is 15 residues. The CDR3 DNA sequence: TGTGCCAGCAGCTGGACGGATAGCTCTGGAAACACCATATATTTT. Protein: CASSWTDSSGNTIYF.

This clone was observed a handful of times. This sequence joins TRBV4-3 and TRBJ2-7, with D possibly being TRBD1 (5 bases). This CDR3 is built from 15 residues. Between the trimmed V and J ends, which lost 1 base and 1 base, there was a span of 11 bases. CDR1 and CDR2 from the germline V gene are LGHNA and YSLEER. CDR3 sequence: CASSQVSRASYEQYF. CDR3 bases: TGCGCCAGCAGCCAAGTATCCAGGGCTTCCTACGAGCAGTACTTC.

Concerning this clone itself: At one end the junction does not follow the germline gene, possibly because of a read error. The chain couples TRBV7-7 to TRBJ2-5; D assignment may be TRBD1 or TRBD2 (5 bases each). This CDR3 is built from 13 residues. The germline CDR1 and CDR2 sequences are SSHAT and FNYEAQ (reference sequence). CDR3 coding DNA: TGTGCTAGCAGCTACTGGGGGCAAGAGACCCAGTACTTC. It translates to CASSYWGQETQYF.